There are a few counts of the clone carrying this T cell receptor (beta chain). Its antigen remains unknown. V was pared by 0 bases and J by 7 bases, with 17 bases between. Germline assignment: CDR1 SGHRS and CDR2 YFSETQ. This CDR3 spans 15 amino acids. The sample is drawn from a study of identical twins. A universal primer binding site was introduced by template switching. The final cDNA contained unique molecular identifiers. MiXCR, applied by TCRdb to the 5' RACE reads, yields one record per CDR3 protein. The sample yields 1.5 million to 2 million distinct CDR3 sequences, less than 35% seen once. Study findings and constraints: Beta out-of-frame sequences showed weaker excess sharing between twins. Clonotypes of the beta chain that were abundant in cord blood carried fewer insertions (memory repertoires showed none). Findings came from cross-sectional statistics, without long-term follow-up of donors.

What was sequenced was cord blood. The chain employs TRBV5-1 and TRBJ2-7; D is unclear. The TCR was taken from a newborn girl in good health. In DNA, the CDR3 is TGCGCCAGCAGCTTGGCTGGTGGTGGAAACAATGAGCAGTACTTC. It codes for CASSLAGGGNNEQYF.